Below, 18 T cell receptor beta chains from the same sample are listed, as sequenced in a study of cytomegalovirus exposure and HLA in healthy donors. Amplification used 60 Vbeta primers and 13 Jbeta primers. This table comes from immunoSEQ multiplex PCR, and its TCRdb copy is limited to in-frame clones, with some not included. The data hold around 130,000 clones, with around three quarters observed a single time. Sequences were obtained from PBMCs. These receptors originate from a woman between 55 and 75 years old in good health and CMV-seropositive.

CDR3 sequence (DNA): TGCGCCAGCAGCCCGGACCTAAGCGGCTATGGCTACACCTTC. This translates into CASSPDLSGYGYTF. The V and J genes are TRBV5-1 and TRBJ1-2; D unclear. Trimming took 4 bases from V and 4 from J, leaving 14 bases between them. The CDR3 has 14 amino acids. Germline CDR1 reads SGHRS; CDR2 reads YFSETQ.

This clone was counted a few times. This rearrangement joins TRBV13 to TRBJ1-3, with TRBD1 identical over 11 bases. V shed 5 bases, J shed 0 bases, and the junction held 6 bases outside the gene matches. This CDR3 comprises 17 residues. Germline V lookup: CDR1 PRHDT, CDR2 FYEKMQ (reference sequence). The CDR3 loop reads CASSPRTGGASGNTIYF. The CDR3 region has the DNA TGTGCCAGCAGCCCCCGGACAGGGGGCGCCTCTGGAAACACCATATATTTT.

This clone appeared a single time. The V gene is TRBV11-2, the J gene TRBJ1-2; TRBD1 is a possible D gene (5 bases). V lost 1 base to trimming and J lost 6 bases, with 9 bases between them. The germline V gene encodes CDR1 SGHAT and CDR2 FQNNGV. The CDR3 covers 13 residues. The CDR3 nucleotides are TGTGCCAGCAGCTTAGCAGGGTCGGATGGCTACACCTTC. Its protein is CASSLAGSDGYTF. Supplemented by reference TRBV11-2 and TRBJ1-2, the full variable domain reads EAGVAQSPRYKIIEKRQSVAFWCNPISGHATLYWYQQILGQGPKLLIQFQNNGVVDDSQLPKDRFSAERLKGVDSTLKIQPAKLEDSAVYLCASSLAGSDGYTFGSGTRLTVV.

V usage is TRBV5-1 and J usage is TRBJ1-1; tentative D call: TRBD1 (5 bases). The CDR3 sequence is 14 residues long. Between the trimmed V and J ends, which lost 0 bases and 4 bases, there was a span of 10 bases. In germline, CDR1 is SGHRS, CDR2 YFSETQ. In nucleotides, the CDR3 is TGCGCCAGCAGCTTGGGGGGCCTGGGCACTGAAGCTTTCTTT. This codes for CASSLGGLGTEAFF.

This clone was recorded a few times. The same CDR3 is also encoded by other DNA sequences in this sample. The V call is TRBV18, the J call TRBJ1-5; tentatively, D is TRBD1 (6 bases). The CDR3 has 14 amino acids. Germline CDR1 is KGHSH and CDR2 is LQKENI. Trimming pared 3 bases from V and 4 bases from J, leaving 10 bases between. CDR3 region: CASSPQGGNQPQHF. CDR3 nucleotide sequence: TGTGCCAGCTCACCCCAAGGGGGAAATCAGCCCCAGCATTTT.

The chain employs TRBV7-2 and TRBJ2-1, with 11 nucleotides matching TRBD2. The CDR3 runs 15 residues. The V and J ends lost 1 base and 7 bases, in that order; junction bases with no gene match: 3. The V gene's germline CDR1 is SGHTA and CDR2 FQGNSA. CDR3 DNA sequence: TGTGCCAGCAGCTTAGGGGGACTAGCGGTGAATGAGCAGTTCTTC. Protein: CASSLGGLAVNEQFF.

The chain joins TRBV18 to TRBJ2-7; 11 positions match TRBD1. This CDR3 region has 15 residues. V gave up 3 bases and J gave up 4 bases; unmatched junction bases: 5. Germline V gene data show CDR1 as KGHSH and CDR2 as LQKENI. This CDR3 is CASSPGTGGTYEQYF. CDR3 DNA: TGTGCCAGCTCACCTGGGACAGGGGGGACATACGAGCAGTACTTC.

V usage is TRBV7-9 and J usage is TRBJ1-6; TRBD1 aligns across 7 bases. With 5 bases clipped from V and 7 bases from J, the junction kept 8 bases outside the gene matches. The germline CDR1 and CDR2 sequences are SEHNR and FQNEAQ (reference sequence). CDR3 length equals 15 residues. CDR3 in DNA: TGTGCCAGCAGCCCCACCCGACAGGGAAATTCACCCCTCCACTTT. Residues: CASSPTRQGNSPLHF.

V is TRBV5-1 and J is TRBJ2-1; 10 positions match TRBD1. CDR1 and CDR2 (germline): SGHRS, YFSETQ. This CDR3 region has 13 residues. Trimming cost V 6 bases and J 11 bases; bases outside gene matches: 8. Here the CDR3 reads CASTGTGAPQQFF. DNA for the CDR3: TGCGCCAGCACCGGGACAGGGGCCCCCCAGCAGTTCTTC.

This chain connects TRBV27 to TRBJ2-1, with a possible D match to TRBD1 (6 bases). CDR1 is MNHEY and CDR2 is SMNVEV in the germline V gene (reference sequence). The CDR3 sequence is 14 residues long. Deletions cut 6 bases from V and 3 bases from J, with 12 bases between. The CDR3 nucleotides read TGTGCCAGCAGATCCGGACAGTTCTACAATGAGCAGTTCTTC. Its protein product is CASRSGQFYNEQFF.

This clone was counted only a few times. J is TRBJ2-2 and V is TRBV18; D gene uncertain. V was cut by 5 bases and J by 3 bases, with 4 bases left in between. The CDR3 loop spans 12 amino acids. CDR1 is KGHSH and CDR2 is LQKENI in the germline V gene. This CDR3 is CASSADTGELFF. CDR3 DNA sequence: TGTGCCAGCTCAGCGGACACCGGGGAGCTGTTTTTT.

This chain uses TRBV29-1 with TRBJ1-2; TRBD1 aligns across 12 bases. Germline trimming cut 5 bases from V and 7 bases from J; bases unmatched to any gene: 8. Per germline, CDR1 SQVTM and CDR2 ANQGSEA. This CDR3 spans 14 amino acids. The CDR3 DNA follows: TGCAGCGTTCCTCCGGGACAGGGGGCTGCTGGCTACACCTTC. Its protein is CSVPPGQGAAGYTF.

The count of this clone is one. The chain employs TRBV18 and TRBJ1-2, with D possibly being TRBD1 (5 bases). The germline V gene has CDR1 KGHSH and CDR2 LQKENI. This CDR3 region has 16 residues. Trimming stripped 0 bases from V and 11 bases from J, with 22 bases between. The CDR3 region is CASSPPYRRGAGLYTF. The CDR3 nucleotides are TGTGCCAGCTCACCACCTTATAGAAGGGGCGCGGGATTGTACACCTTC.

The chain joins TRBV1 to TRBJ1-1; the table gives TRBD1 as D, unverified against the DNA. TRBV1 has pseudogene status. The CDR3 is 14 amino acids. In DNA, the CDR3 is TGCACCAGCAGCCAACCACCCGGGACACGGGAAGCTTTCTTT. Protein sequence: CTSSQPPGTREAFF.

The V call is TRBV5-6, the J call TRBJ1-2, with 10 nucleotides matching TRBD1. CDR3 size: 18 residues. Germline lookup yields CDR1 SGHDT and CDR2 YYEEEE. V lost 0 bases, J lost 8 bases, and 16 bases stayed unmatched. CDR3 region: CASSLANGGQGPRLGYTF. CDR3 coding DNA: TGTGCCAGCAGCTTGGCCAATGGGGGACAGGGGCCTCGGCTAGGCTACACCTTC.

The CDR3 reads CASSPQGPTYEQYF. CDR3 DNA sequence: TGTGCCAGCAGCCCTCAGGGGCCTACCTACGAGCAGTACTTC. The chain is built from TRBV9 and TRBJ2-7; TRBD1 might be the D (6 bases). Deletions cut 4 bases from V and 2 bases from J, with 13 bases between. This CDR3 has 14 residues. CDR1 SGDLS and CDR2 YYNGEE come from the germline V gene.

The V gene is TRBV11-1, the J gene TRBJ2-5, with D hard to call. Germline CDR1 and CDR2: SGHAT and FQDESV (reference sequence). V dropped 2 bases and J dropped 2 bases, with 9 bases sitting between them. CDR3 length equals 14 residues. This CDR3 reads CASSLNGFQETQYF. The CDR3 nucleotides are TGTGCCAGCAGCTTAAACGGGTTTCAAGAGACCCAGTACTTC.

V gene TRBV6-1 combines with J gene TRBJ2-1; D might be TRBD2 (6 bases). There are 15 residues in the CDR3. The V and J ends lost 6 bases and 1 base respectively, with 13 bases between them. CDR1 is MNHNS and CDR2 is SASEGT in the germline V gene. The CDR3 spells CASRAGTQSYNEQFF. CDR3 DNA: TGTGCCAGCAGAGCCGGGACTCAATCCTACAATGAGCAGTTCTTC.